The 14 T cell receptor beta chains below all came from one sample that was sequenced in a study of CD8 T cells in ankylosing spondylitis. A single record per CDR3 protein comes from TCRdb applying MiXCR to the 5' RACE reads. The sample includes about 130,000 distinct CDR3 sequences, approximately 14% of them seen just once. The specimen sequenced was blood, either unsorted or a sorted T cell fraction (not recorded which). The receptors stem from a female donor with ankylosing spondylitis or in good health (not recorded which).

In its sample, this clonotype was seen a few times. The rearrangement links TRBV5-1 to TRBJ2-7, with TRBD1 as a possible D gene (5 bases). V lost 5 bases to trimming and J lost 0 bases, with 12 bases between them. Germline V lookup: CDR1 SGHRS, CDR2 YFSETQ. This CDR3 is 14 amino acids long. The CDR3 spells CASRPTGGSYEQYF. The CDR3, as DNA: TGCGCCAGCAGACCTACAGGCGGCTCCTACGAGCAGTACTTC.

The sample holds many counts of this clonotype. The CDR3 sequence is CASSVNREGDYGYTF. The CDR3 DNA follows: TGTGCCAGCAGCGTGAACAGGGAAGGAGACTATGGCTACACCTTC. V is TRBV9 and J is TRBJ1-2; D might be TRBD1 (6 bases). Per germline, CDR1 SGDLS and CDR2 YYNGEE. CDR3 length: 15 amino acids. The V end lost 2 bases, the J end lost 3 bases, and 14 bases lay between the germline ends.

The table lists this clonotype with a few counts. The chain joins TRBV30 to TRBJ2-7, with a possible D match to TRBD1 (7 bases). This CDR3 has 14 amino acids. The germline V gene encodes CDR1 GTSNPN and CDR2 SVGIG (reference sequence). V gave up 5 bases and J gave up 4 bases, with 18 bases separating them. CDR3 DNA sequence: TGTGCCTGGGCCCGGGGGCACAGGGGTTACGAGCAGTACTTC. It codes for CAWARGHRGYEQYF. Supplemented by reference TRBV30 and TRBJ2-7, the full variable domain reads SQTIHQWPATLVQPVGSPLSLECTVEGTSNPNLYWYRQAAGRGLQLLFYSVGIGQISSEVPQNLSASRPQDRQFILSSKKLLLSDSGFYLCAWARGHRGYEQYFGPGTRLTVT.

This clonotype has a handful of counts. This chain joins TRBV18 and TRBJ1-5, with D possibly being TRBD1 (5 bases). Germline values: CDR1 KGHSH, CDR2 LQKENI. The CDR3 runs 14 residues. V lost 2 bases to trimming and J lost 4 bases, with 9 bases between them. CDR3 amino acids: CASSPRTQNQPQHF. The CDR3, as DNA: TGTGCCAGCTCACCAAGGACACAAAATCAGCCCCAGCATTTT.

This clonotype was found a few times. The chain is built from TRBV12-3 or TRBV12-4 and TRBJ1-2; tentative D call: TRBD1 (5 bases). The CDR3 consists of 14 residues. Trimming shortened V by 3 bases and J by 4 bases, and 12 bases separated the two germline ends. Written as DNA, the CDR3 is TGTGCCAGCAGTTTCGGGGACCTCTTCTATGGCTACACCTTC. It yields the protein CASSFGDLFYGYTF.

The chain couples TRBV5-8 to TRBJ2-2, with 7 bases fitting TRBD1. The CDR3 runs 13 residues. Germline CDR1 and CDR2: SGHTS and YDEGEE. The V and J ends lost 9 bases and 7 bases, in that order; junction bases with no gene match: 9. For the CDR3, the DNA is TGTGCCATGAGCCCTGGGACAGACGGGGAGCTGTTTTTT. Translated, it gives CAMSPGTDGELFF.

At least ten counts were recorded for this clonotype. The J gene is TRBJ1-5, the V gene TRBV18; TRBD1 agrees at 8 bases. V lost 3 bases, J lost 0 bases, and 13 bases stayed unmatched. CDR3 length: 19 residues. Germline V lookup: CDR1 KGHSH, CDR2 LQKENI. The CDR3 coding sequence is TGTGCCAGCTCACCGGATGGGGGACAGGCAATTATTAGCAATCAGCCCCAGCATTTT. Its protein product is CASSPDGGQAIISNQPQHF.

This clonotype showed up many times. The genes are TRBV20-1 and TRBJ2-1; possibly TRBD2 for D (5 bases). V was shortened by 5 bases and J by 0 bases, with 8 bases between the two germline ends. The CDR3 is 13 residues long. Germline loops: CDR1 DFQATT, CDR2 SNEGSKA (reference sequence). The CDR3 protein is CSAGEFSYNEQFF. The CDR3, as DNA: TGCAGTGCTGGGGAGTTCTCCTACAATGAGCAGTTCTTC.

V is TRBV5-4 and J is TRBJ1-5; D uncertain. With 1 base removed from V and 2 bases from J, the gap between germline ends came to 10 bases. CDR3 length: 15 amino acids. CDR1 is SGHNT, CDR2 YYREEE, per germline (reference sequence). Here the CDR3 DNA reads TGTGCCAGCAGCTTGTTAGGTATCGGCAATCAGCCCCAGCATTTT. Protein: CASSLLGIGNQPQHF.

This clonotype was counted ten times or more. V usage is TRBV21-1 and J usage is TRBJ2-1; the table gives TRBD2 as D, unverified against the DNA. TRBV21-1 is deemed a pseudogene. There are 16 residues in the CDR3. CDR3 nucleotides: TGTGCCAGCAGCAAAGAAAAGCGGGAGGACTACAATGAGCAGTTCTTC. Protein product: CASSKEKREDYNEQFF.

V usage is TRBV3-1 and J usage is TRBJ2-7, with 7 bases identical to TRBD2. The trim removed 3 bases at V and 5 bases at J, leaving 7 bases unmatched. CDR1 LGHDT and CDR2 YNNKEL come from the germline V gene (reference sequence). The CDR3 covers 14 residues. CDR3 nucleotide sequence: TGTGCCAGCAGCCAGGCGGGAGAGCTCCACGAGCAGTACTTC. This sequence encodes CASSQAGELHEQYF.

This clonotype was found many times. V and J are TRBV27 and TRBJ2-1, with D possibly matching TRBD2 (6 bases). Germline V gives CDR1 MNHEY, CDR2 SMNVEV (reference sequence). This CDR3 is 15 amino acids long. With 1 base removed from V and 8 bases from J, the gap between germline ends came to 15 bases. CDR3 sequence (DNA): TGTGCCAGCAGTTTATTGGACTACTACCACGATGAGCAGTTCTTC. Protein: CASSLLDYYHDEQFF.

V is TRBV7-2 and J is TRBJ2-1, with TRBD2 matching over 7 bases. This CDR3 comprises 13 residues. The V and J ends lost 8 bases and 4 bases, in that order; junction bases with no gene match: 5. CDR1 is SGHTA, CDR2 FQGNSA, per germline. CDR3 sequence: CASGPGGYNEQFF. CDR3 coding DNA: TGTGCCAGCGGTCCCGGGGGGTACAATGAGCAGTTCTTC.

The table lists this clonotype with many counts. The chain has TRBV7-3 and TRBJ2-7; D is perhaps TRBD1 or TRBD2 (6 bases each). The CDR3 contains 14 residues. From germline, CDR1 is SGHTA and CDR2 FQGTGA. V was trimmed by 2 bases and J by 3 bases, leaving 11 bases between them. CDR3 in amino acids: CASSLERGDYEQYF. The CDR3 DNA sequence: TGTGCCAGCAGCTTAGAAAGGGGGGACTACGAGCAGTACTTC.